These 4 T cell receptor beta chains were all obtained from the same sample, sequenced in a study of blood T cell repertoires in COVID-19. Here immunoSEQ multiplex PCR was the method, and the copy in TCRdb shows in-frame clones only, minus some. The repertoire has about 390,000 clones, around 87% of them found once; the top ten carry about 2%. The specimen was peripheral blood. Receptors were obtained from a woman in her sixties with COVID-19, enrolled during active disease.

The rearrangement links TRBV13 to TRBJ1-1; 7 bases line up with TRBD1. V trimming: 7 bases; J trimming: 3 bases; junction bases outside the gene matches: 11. The CDR3 length is 15 residues. Germline CDR1 is PRHDT and CDR2 is FYEKMQ (reference sequence). The CDR3 sequence is CASTQIEGQYTEAFF. CDR3 sequence (DNA): TGTGCCAGCACCCAAATCGAGGGACAGTACACTGAAGCTTTCTTT.

This sequence joins TRBV5-4 and TRBJ1-2; D is ambiguous. Trimming shortened V by 5 bases and J by 3 bases, and 11 bases separated the two germline ends. The CDR3 length is 13 residues. The germline V gene has CDR1 SGHNT and CDR2 YYREEE (reference sequence). In DNA, the CDR3 is TGTGCCAGCAGGGTCTCGGGGTACTATGGCTACACCTTC. Protein: CASRVSGYYGYTF.

The chain carries TRBV6-5 and TRBJ2-3, with a possible D match to TRBD2 (5 bases). Trimming removed 6 bases at V and 1 base at J, with 14 bases between. The CDR3 length is 15 residues. Germline V gene data show CDR1 as MNHEY and CDR2 as SVGAGI. DNA for the CDR3: TGTGCCAGCAGAACCCTTCCGCGGGGCACAGATACGCAGTATTTT. It encodes CASRTLPRGTDTQYF.

The chain combines TRBV3-1 (or the pseudogene TRBV3-2) with TRBJ1-3; weak D call: TRBD1 (6 bases). The V gene lost 5 bases and the J gene lost 4 bases, with 15 bases spanning the gap. The CDR3 consists of 15 residues. Germline CDR1 is LGHDT and CDR2 is YNNKEL (reference sequence). The CDR3 DNA sequence: TGTGCCAGCAGCGCGGGGGCTCTGGGGGGAAACACCATATATTTT. Its protein is CASSAGALGGNTIYF.